Following are 10 T cell receptor beta chains from one sample sequenced in a study of Graves' ophthalmopathy and Graves' hyperthyroidism. The study amplified TCR beta CDR3 regions using RNA transcripts. The workflow started with a first-round RT-PCR run with HTBI primers and then moved on to a second-round multiplex PCR. Via MiXCR, TCRdb re-called the multiplex PCR reads, giving one row per CDR3 protein. The table lists about 340,000 distinct CDR3 sequences, roughly 16% of them singletons. Sequences were obtained from peripheral blood. These receptors were obtained from an adult man with Graves' ophthalmopathy.

The table lists this clonotype with many counts. The rearrangement uses TRBV12-3 or TRBV12-4 and TRBJ1-1; D gene uncertain. The CDR3 sequence is 13 residues long. Trimming took 4 bases from V and 1 from J, leaving 7 bases between them. The CDR3 coding sequence is TGTGCCAGCAGTTGGTTTGCGAACACTGAAGCTTTCTTT. This encodes CASSWFANTEAFF.

This clonotype was counted a few times. The chain combines TRBV6-2 or TRBV6-3 with TRBJ2-6; D uncertain. The ends were cut back, 4 bases at V and 2 bases at J, with 3 bases in the middle. The CDR3 loop spans 13 amino acids. CDR1 and CDR2 (germline): MNHEY, SVGEGT. The CDR3 DNA is TGTGCCAGCAGTTGGCCTGGGGCCAACGTCCTGACTTTC. The encoded protein is CASSWPGANVLTF.

The gene calls are TRBV11-2 and TRBJ2-2, with 7 positions matching TRBD2. V was pared by 5 bases and J by 1 base, with 10 bases of the junction left unmatched. CDR1 is SGHAT, CDR2 FQNNGV, per germline. The CDR3 is made up of 17 amino acids. CDR3 residues: CASSPPSGGGNTGELFF. DNA of the CDR3: TGTGCCAGCAGCCCTCCTAGCGGTGGGGGGAACACCGGGGAGCTGTTTTTT.

This clonotype was counted at least ten times. The chain couples TRBV2 to TRBJ2-5; 9 nucleotides align to TRBD2. Trimming removed 0 bases from V and 5 bases from J; junction bases left unmatched: 4. The length of the CDR3 is 15 residues. Germline-derived CDR1 and CDR2 are SNHLY and FYNNEI. This CDR3 is CASSEAAGGPETQYF. CDR3 DNA: TGTGCCAGCAGTGAAGCTGCGGGAGGGCCGGAGACCCAGTACTTC.

There are many counts of this clonotype. The chain employs TRBV2 and TRBJ2-7; 12 nucleotides line up with TRBD2. Looked up from germline, CDR1 is SNHLY and CDR2 is FYNNEI. Trimming took 4 bases from V and 6 from J; bases not matched to a gene: 7. CDR3 size: 15 residues. CDR3 protein: CASSVLLAGGGEQYF. The CDR3 bases are TGTGCCAGCAGTGTGCTACTAGCGGGGGGTGGCGAGCAGTACTTC.

This clonotype has ten or more counts. V is TRBV30 and J is TRBJ1-5; maybe TRBD1 (6 bases). V shed 4 bases and J shed 3 bases, with 16 bases lying between them. Germline CDR1 is GTSNPN and CDR2 is SVGIG (reference sequence). This CDR3 contains 15 residues. CDR3 loop: CAWTTTGAVNQPQHF. CDR3 DNA sequence: TGTGCCTGGACCACGACAGGTGCGGTCAATCAGCCCCAGCATTTT. Using reference TRBV30 and TRBJ1-5 for the parts outside the CDR3, the full variable domain is SQTIHQWPATLVQPVGSPLSLECTVEGTSNPNLYWYRQAAGRGLQLLFYSVGIGQISSEVPQNLSASRPQDRQFILSSKKLLLSDSGFYLCAWTTTGAVNQPQHFGDGTRLSIL.

This clonotype was picked up a small number of times. V and J are TRBV28 and TRBJ1-2, with no clear D. The ends were cut back, 3 bases at V and 0 bases at J, with 11 bases in the middle. From germline, CDR1 is MDHEN and CDR2 SYDVKM. The CDR3 spans 15 residues. This chain's CDR3 is CASSFGSTSNYGYTF. The CDR3 nucleotides read TGTGCCAGCAGTTTCGGCAGCACTTCTAACTATGGCTACACCTTC.

This clonotype was seen at least ten times. The chain joins TRBV10-2 to TRBJ1-5, with 8 bases aligning to TRBD1. The CDR3 consists of 14 residues. J was trimmed by 6 bases and V by 6 bases; bases with no gene match: 7. Germline V gene data show CDR1 as WSHSY and CDR2 as SAAADI. CDR3 amino acids: CASSSDRDGQPQHF. CDR3 sequence (DNA): TGCGCCAGCAGCTCGGACAGGGACGGTCAGCCCCAGCATTTT.

This clonotype has ten or more counts. The rearrangement uses TRBV6-2 or TRBV6-3 and TRBJ2-7; 10 nucleotides align to TRBD1. Germline CDR1 MNHEY, CDR2 SVGEGT. V shed 4 bases, J shed 1 base, and the junction held 10 bases outside the gene matches. The CDR3 is 17 residues long. The CDR3 region is CASSSRFDRGLSYEQYF. CDR3 coding DNA: TGTGCCAGCAGTTCTAGGTTCGACAGGGGGCTTTCCTACGAGCAGTACTTC.

This clonotype was recorded many times. The chain recombines TRBV12-3 or TRBV12-4 with TRBJ1-1; 7 bases match TRBD1. The J segment lost 6 bases and the V segment lost 3 bases, leaving 4 bases of the junction unmatched. The CDR3 length is 13 residues. For the CDR3, the DNA is TGTGCCAGCAGTTTGGGAGGGGGCCCTGAAGCTTTCTTT. It is translated as CASSLGGGPEAFF.